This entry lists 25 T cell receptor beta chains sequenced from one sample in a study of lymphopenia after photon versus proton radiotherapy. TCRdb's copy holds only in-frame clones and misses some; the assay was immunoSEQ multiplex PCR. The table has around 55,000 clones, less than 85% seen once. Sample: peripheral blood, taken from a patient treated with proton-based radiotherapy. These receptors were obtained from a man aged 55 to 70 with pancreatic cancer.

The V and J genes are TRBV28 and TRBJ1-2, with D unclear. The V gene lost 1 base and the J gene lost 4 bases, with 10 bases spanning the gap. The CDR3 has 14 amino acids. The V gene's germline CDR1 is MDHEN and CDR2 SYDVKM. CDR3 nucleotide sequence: TGTGCCAGCAGTTTATTCGGTCAGACCTATGGCTACACCTTC. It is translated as CASSLFGQTYGYTF.

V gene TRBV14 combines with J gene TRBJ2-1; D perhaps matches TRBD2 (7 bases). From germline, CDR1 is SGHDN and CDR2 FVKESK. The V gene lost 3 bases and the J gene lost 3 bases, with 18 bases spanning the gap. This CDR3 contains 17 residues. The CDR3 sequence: CASSHPRGREYYNEQFF. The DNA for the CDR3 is TGTGCCAGCAGCCATCCCCGGGGGCGGGAGTACTACAATGAGCAGTTCTTC.

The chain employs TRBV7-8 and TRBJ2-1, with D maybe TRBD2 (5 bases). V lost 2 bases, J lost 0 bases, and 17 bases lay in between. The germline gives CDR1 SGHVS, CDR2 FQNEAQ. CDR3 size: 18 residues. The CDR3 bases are TGTGCCAGCAGCTTATTTGCCGCGGGCGCTAGCTCCTACAATGAGCAGTTCTTC. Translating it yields CASSLFAAGASSYNEQFF. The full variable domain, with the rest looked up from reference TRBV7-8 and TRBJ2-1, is GAGVSQSPRYKVAKRGQDVALRCDPISGHVSLFWYQQALGQGPEFLTYFQNEAQLDKSGLPSDRFFAERPEGSVSTLKIQRTQQEDSAVYLCASSLFAAGASSYNEQFFGPGTRLTVL.

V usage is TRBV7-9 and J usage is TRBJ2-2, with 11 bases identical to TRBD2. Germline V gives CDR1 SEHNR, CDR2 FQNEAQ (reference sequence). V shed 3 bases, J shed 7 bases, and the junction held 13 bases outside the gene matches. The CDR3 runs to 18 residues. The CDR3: CASSLSLAGGLMGGELFF. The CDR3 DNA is TGTGCCAGCAGCTTGAGTCTAGCGGGAGGACTTATGGGCGGGGAGCTGTTTTTT. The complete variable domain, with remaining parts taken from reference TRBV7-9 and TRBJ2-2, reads DTGVSQNPRHKITKRGQNVTFRCDPISEHNRLYWYRQTLGQGPEFLTYFQNEAQLEKSRLLSDRFSAERPKGSFSTLEIQRTEQGDSAMYLCASSLSLAGGLMGGELFFGEGSRLTVL.

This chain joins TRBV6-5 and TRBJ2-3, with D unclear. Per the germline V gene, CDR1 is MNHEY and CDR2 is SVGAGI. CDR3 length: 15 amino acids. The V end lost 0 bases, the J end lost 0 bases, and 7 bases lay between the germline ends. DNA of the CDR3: TGTGCCAGCAGTTACTCCACTATGAGCACAGATACGCAGTATTTT. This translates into CASSYSTMSTDTQYF.

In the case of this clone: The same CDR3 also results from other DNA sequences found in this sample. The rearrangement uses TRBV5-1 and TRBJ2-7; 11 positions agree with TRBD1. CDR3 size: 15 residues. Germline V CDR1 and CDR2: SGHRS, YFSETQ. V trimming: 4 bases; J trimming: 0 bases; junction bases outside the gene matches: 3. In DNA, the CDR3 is TGCGCCAGCAGCCCGGGGACAGGGGGCTCCTACGAGCAGTACTTC. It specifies CASSPGTGGSYEQYF. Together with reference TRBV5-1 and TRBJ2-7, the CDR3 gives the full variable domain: KAGVTQTPRYLIKTRGQQVTLSCSPISGHRSVSWYQQTPGQGLQFLFEYFSETQRNKGNFPGRFSGRQFSNSRSEMNVSTLELGDSALYLCASSPGTGGSYEQYFGPGTRLTVT.

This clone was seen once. The CDR3 reads CASSVTISNTREQYF. CDR3 bases: TGTGCCAGCAGTGTGACCATATCCAACACTCGGGAGCAGTACTTC. The chain joins TRBV6-1 to TRBJ2-7; no definite D call. Germline V lookup: CDR1 MNHNS, CDR2 SASEGT. The CDR3 sequence is 15 residues long. The V end lost 4 bases, the J end lost 7 bases, and 20 bases lay between the germline ends.

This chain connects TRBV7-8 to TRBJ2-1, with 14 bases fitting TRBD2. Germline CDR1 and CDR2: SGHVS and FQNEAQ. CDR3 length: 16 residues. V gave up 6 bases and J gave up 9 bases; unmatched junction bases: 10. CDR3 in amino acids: CASRGLAGGHNGEQFF. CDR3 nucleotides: TGTGCCAGCAGAGGACTAGCGGGGGGTCACAATGGTGAGCAGTTCTTC.

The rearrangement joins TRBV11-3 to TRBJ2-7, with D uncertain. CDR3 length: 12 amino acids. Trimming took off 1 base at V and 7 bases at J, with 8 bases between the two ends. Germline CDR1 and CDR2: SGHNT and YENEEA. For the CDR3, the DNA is TGTGCCAGCAGCTTAGGGGTGGAGGAGCAGTACTTC. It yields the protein CASSLGVEEQYF. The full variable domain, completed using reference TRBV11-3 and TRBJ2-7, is EAGVVQSPRYKIIEKKQPVAFWCNPISGHNTLYWYLQNLGQGPELLIRYENEEAVDDSQLPKDRFSAERLKGVDSTLKIQPAELGDSAVYLCASSLGVEEQYFGPGTRLTVT.

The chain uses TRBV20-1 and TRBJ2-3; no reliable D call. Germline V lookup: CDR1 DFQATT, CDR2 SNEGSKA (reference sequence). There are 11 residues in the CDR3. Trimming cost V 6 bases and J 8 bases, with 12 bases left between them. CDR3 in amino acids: CSAQHLGTQYF. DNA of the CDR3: TGCAGTGCCCAGCATTTGGGTACGCAGTATTTT.

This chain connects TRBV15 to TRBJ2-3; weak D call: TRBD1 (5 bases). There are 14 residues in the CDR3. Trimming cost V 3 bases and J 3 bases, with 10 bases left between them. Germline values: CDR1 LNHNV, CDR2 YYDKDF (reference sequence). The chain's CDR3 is CATSSGAGTDTQYF. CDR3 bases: TGTGCCACCAGCAGTGGGGCTGGGACAGATACGCAGTATTTT.

The CDR3 protein is CASSSNPAGEQYF. The DNA for the CDR3 is TGTGCCAGCAGCTCGAATCCAGCGGGTGAGCAGTACTTC. This chain joins TRBV13 and TRBJ2-7; tentative D call: TRBD2 (6 bases). The germline CDR1 and CDR2 sequences are PRHDT and FYEKMQ (reference sequence). This CDR3 has 13 residues. V was cut by 4 bases and J by 7 bases, with 14 bases left in between. Combining the CDR3 with reference TRBV13 and TRBJ2-7 gives the whole variable domain AAGVIQSPRHLIKEKRETATLKCYPIPRHDTVYWYQQGPGQDPQFLISFYEKMQSDKGSIPDRFSAQQFSDYHSELNMSSLELGDSALYFCASSSNPAGEQYFGPGTRLTVT.

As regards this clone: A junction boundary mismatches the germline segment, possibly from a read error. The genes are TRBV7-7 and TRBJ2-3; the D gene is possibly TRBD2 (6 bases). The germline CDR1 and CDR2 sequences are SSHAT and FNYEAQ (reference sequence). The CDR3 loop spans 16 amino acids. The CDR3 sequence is CASSPGLGSDTDTQYF. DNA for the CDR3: TGTGCTAGCAGCCCGGGACTTGGGTCGGACACAGATACGCAGTATTTT. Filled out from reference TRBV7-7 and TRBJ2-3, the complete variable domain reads GAGVSQSPRYKVTKRGQDVTLRCDPISSHATLYWYQQALGQGPEFLTYFNYEAQPDKSGLPSDRFSAERPEGSISTLTIQRTEQRDSAMYRCASSPGLGSDTDTQYFGPGTRLTVL.

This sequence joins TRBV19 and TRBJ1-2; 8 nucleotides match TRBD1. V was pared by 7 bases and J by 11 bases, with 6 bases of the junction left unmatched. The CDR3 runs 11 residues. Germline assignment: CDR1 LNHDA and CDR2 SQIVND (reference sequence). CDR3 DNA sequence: TGTGCCAGTACCGACAGGGGACGTTACACCTTC. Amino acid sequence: CASTDRGRYTF.

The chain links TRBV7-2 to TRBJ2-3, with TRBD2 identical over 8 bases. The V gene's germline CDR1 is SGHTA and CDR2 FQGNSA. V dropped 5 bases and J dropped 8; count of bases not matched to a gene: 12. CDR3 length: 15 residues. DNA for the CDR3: TGTGCCAGCAGCCCACAGGTTAGCGGGATTGGTACGCAGTATTTT. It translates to CASSPQVSGIGTQYF. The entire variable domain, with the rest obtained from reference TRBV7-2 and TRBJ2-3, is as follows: GAGVSQSPSNKVTEKGKDVELRCDPISGHTALYWYRQSLGQGLEFLIYFQGNSAPDKSGLPSDRFSAERTGGSVSTLTIQRTQQEDSAVYLCASSPQVSGIGTQYFGPGTRLTVL.

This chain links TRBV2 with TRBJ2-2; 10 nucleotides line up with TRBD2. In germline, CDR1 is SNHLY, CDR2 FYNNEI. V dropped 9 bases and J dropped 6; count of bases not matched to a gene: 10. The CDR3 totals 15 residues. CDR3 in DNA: TGTGCCAGTGCCTCGCTAGCGGGAGTTGCCGGGGAGCTGTTTTTT. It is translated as CASASLAGVAGELFF.

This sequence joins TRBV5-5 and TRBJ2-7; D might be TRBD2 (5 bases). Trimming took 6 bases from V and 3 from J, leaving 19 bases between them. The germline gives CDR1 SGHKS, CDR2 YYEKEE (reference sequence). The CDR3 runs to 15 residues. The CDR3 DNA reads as TGTGCCAGCACCTGGGGTGCCGGGATTGTCTACGAGCAGTACTTC. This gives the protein CASTWGAGIVYEQYF. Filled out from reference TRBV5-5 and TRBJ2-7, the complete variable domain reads DAGVTQSPTHLIKTRGQQVTLRCSPISGHKSVSWYQQVLGQGPQFIFQYYEKEERGRGNFPDRFSARQFPNYSSELNVNALLLGDSALYLCASTWGAGIVYEQYFGPGTRLTVT.

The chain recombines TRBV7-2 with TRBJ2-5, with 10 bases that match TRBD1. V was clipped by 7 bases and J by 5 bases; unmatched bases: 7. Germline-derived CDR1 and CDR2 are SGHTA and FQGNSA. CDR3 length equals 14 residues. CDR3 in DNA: TGTGCCAGCAAGGCGGGACAGGGGTTTGAGACCCAGTACTTC. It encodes CASKAGQGFETQYF.

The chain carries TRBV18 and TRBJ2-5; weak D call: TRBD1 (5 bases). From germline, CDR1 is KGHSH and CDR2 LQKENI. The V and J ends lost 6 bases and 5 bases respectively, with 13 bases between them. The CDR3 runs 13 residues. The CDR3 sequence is CASSAGLGETQYF. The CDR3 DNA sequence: TGTGCCAGCTCGGCAGGGTTGGGGGAGACCCAGTACTTC.

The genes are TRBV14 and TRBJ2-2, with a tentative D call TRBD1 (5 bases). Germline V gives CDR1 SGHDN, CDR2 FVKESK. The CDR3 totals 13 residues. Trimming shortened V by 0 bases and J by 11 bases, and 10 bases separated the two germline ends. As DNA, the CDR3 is TGTGCCAGCAGCCAAGATCCAGGGCTAGAGCTGTTTTTT. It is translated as CASSQDPGLELFF.

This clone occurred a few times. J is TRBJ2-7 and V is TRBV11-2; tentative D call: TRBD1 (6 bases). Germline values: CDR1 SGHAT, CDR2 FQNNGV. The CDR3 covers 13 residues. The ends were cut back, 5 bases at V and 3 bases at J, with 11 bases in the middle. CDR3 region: CASSRDTFYEQYF. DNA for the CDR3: TGTGCCAGCAGCCGGGACACCTTCTACGAGCAGTACTTC. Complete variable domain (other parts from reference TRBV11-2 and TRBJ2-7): EAGVAQSPRYKIIEKRQSVAFWCNPISGHATLYWYQQILGQGPKLLIQFQNNGVVDDSQLPKDRFSAERLKGVDSTLKIQPAKLEDSAVYLCASSRDTFYEQYFGPGTRLTVT.

The CDR3 bases are TGTGCCAGCAGAACGGGGGCCTACGAGCAGTACTTC. This gives the protein CASRTGAYEQYF. The chain recombines TRBV27 with TRBJ2-7, with D possibly TRBD2 on 6 matching bases. The CDR3 is 12 amino acids. Looked up from germline, CDR1 is MNHEY and CDR2 is SMNVEV (reference sequence). V gave up 6 bases and J gave up 2 bases, with 8 bases separating them.

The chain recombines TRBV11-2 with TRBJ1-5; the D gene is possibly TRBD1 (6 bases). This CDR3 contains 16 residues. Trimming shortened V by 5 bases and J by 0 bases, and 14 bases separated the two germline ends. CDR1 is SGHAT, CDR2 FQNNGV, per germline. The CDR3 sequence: CASSPRGGYSNQPQHF. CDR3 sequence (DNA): TGTGCCAGCAGCCCTAGAGGGGGGTATAGCAATCAGCCCCAGCATTTT.

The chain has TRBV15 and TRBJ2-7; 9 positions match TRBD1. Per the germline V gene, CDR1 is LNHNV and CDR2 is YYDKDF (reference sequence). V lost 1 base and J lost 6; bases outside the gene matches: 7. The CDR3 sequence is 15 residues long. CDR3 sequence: CATSRARTGVSEQYF. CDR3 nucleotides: TGTGCCACCAGCAGAGCCAGGACAGGGGTTTCCGAGCAGTACTTC.

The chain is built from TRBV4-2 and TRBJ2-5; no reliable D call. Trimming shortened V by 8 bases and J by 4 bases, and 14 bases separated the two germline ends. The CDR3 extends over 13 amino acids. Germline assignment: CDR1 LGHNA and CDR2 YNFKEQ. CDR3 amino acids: CASGSRNPETQYF. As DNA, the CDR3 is TGTGCCAGCGGCTCGCGGAACCCAGAGACCCAGTACTTC.